The 13 T cell receptor beta chains below all came from one sample that was sequenced in a study of CD8+CD57+ T cells in acquired aplastic anemia. Whoever was chosen for sequencing had shown CD8+CD57+ cell expansion by flow cytometry. Investigators profiled TCR beta VDJ and CDR3 from genomic DNA template. TCRdb analysed the reads with MiXCR anew, one entry per CDR3 protein. This table holds more than 45,000 distinct CDR3 sequences, around 50% found once. The sample consisted of sorted CD4+, CD8+, or CD8+CD57+ T cells (not recorded which) from PBMCs. The receptors were gathered from a human donor with aplastic anemia.

The chain joins TRBV7-9 to TRBJ2-3, with D possibly matching TRBD2 (6 bases). The CDR3 has 13 amino acids. The germline V gene encodes CDR1 SEHNR and CDR2 FQNEAQ (reference sequence). Trimming took 8 bases from V and 1 from J, leaving 10 bases between them. DNA of the CDR3: TGTGCCAGCGGGGGGACGCGCACAGATACGCAGTATTTT. As protein: CASGGTRTDTQYF.

Many counts were recorded for this clonotype. This chain links TRBV12-3 or TRBV12-4 with TRBJ2-1; perhaps TRBD2 as D (6 bases). V was cut by 2 bases and J by 3 bases, with 11 bases left in between. The CDR3 is made up of 15 amino acids. The chain's CDR3 is CASSLYGSGYNEQFF. Here the CDR3 DNA reads TGTGCCAGCAGTTTATACGGTAGCGGCTACAATGAGCAGTTCTTC.

A few counts support this clonotype. In DNA form, the CDR3 reads TGTGCCAGCAGCGTATATCTGAACACTGAAGCTTTCTTT. Its translation is CASSVYLNTEAFF. J is TRBJ1-1 and V is TRBV9; D not resolved. The V end lost 1 base, the J end lost 0 bases, and 4 bases lay between the germline ends. The germline gives CDR1 SGDLS, CDR2 YYNGEE. This CDR3 has 13 residues.

This clonotype was detected a few times. The rearrangement links TRBV10-3 to TRBJ1-3; a possible D gene is TRBD1 (5 bases). The CDR3 loop spans 18 amino acids. V lost 3 bases and J 2 bases, leaving 20 bases between the germline ends. Germline V gene data show CDR1 as ENHRY and CDR2 as SYGVKD. CDR3 nucleotide sequence: TGTGCCATCAGTGACCAGATCCGGGGGACCCTCACTGGAAACACCATATATTTT. Protein: CAISDQIRGTLTGNTIYF.

This sequence joins TRBV11-3 and TRBJ2-3, with 8 bases lining up with TRBD2. Germline loops: CDR1 SGHNT, CDR2 YENEEA. Losses at the gene ends were 5 bases for V and 2 bases for J; bases not matched to a gene: 6. The CDR3 is made up of 15 amino acids. Here the CDR3 DNA reads TGTGCCAGCAGCCTAGGGACTAGTCTCACAGATACGCAGTATTTT. Protein product: CASSLGTSLTDTQYF.

In this sample, this clonotype turned up many times. This rearrangement joins TRBV19 to TRBJ1-5; TRBD1 is a possible D gene (6 bases). Between the trimmed V and J ends, which lost 8 bases and 0 bases, there was a span of 14 bases. The CDR3 runs to 15 residues. The germline gives CDR1 LNHDA, CDR2 SQIVND (reference sequence). CDR3 DNA sequence: TGTGCCAGTCAGGACAGTAGCTATAGCAATCAGCCCCAGCATTTT. Amino acids: CASQDSSYSNQPQHF.

This chain connects TRBV15 to TRBJ1-5; D unresolved. The CDR3 has 14 residues. The V and J ends lost 7 bases and 0 bases respectively, with 10 bases between them. CDR1 is LNHNV, CDR2 YYDKDF, per germline (reference sequence). CDR3 sequence reads: CATMAQYSNQPQHF. The CDR3 DNA follows: TGTGCCACCATGGCGCAGTATAGCAATCAGCCCCAGCATTTT.

The rearrangement uses TRBV10-3 and TRBJ1-2; D is possibly TRBD1 (6 bases). The CDR3 has 13 amino acids. CDR1 is ENHRY and CDR2 is SYGVKD in the germline V gene. With 10 bases removed from V and 4 bases from J, the gap between germline ends came to 16 bases. The CDR3 reads CATRSQGPYGYTF. The CDR3 DNA is TGTGCCACCCGAAGCCAGGGGCCCTATGGCTACACCTTC.

This chain joins TRBV6-4 and TRBJ1-6; D is uncertain. Germline V gene sequence: CDR1 MRHNA, CDR2 SNTAGT. Trimming took off 3 bases at V and 8 bases at J, with 8 bases between the two ends. CDR3 length: 13 amino acids. The CDR3 loop is CASSEAGDSPLHF. CDR3 bases: TGTGCCAGCAGTGAAGCCGGCGATTCACCCCTCCACTTT.

This clonotype was recorded at least ten times. The rearrangement uses TRBV7-9 and TRBJ2-5; 11 nucleotides align to TRBD1. The V gene's germline CDR1 is SEHNR and CDR2 FQNEAQ (reference sequence). The CDR3 contains 12 residues. V shed 11 bases, J shed 5 bases, and the junction held 4 bases outside the gene matches. The CDR3 bases are TGTGCCGGACAGGGGGCTAGGGAGACCCAGTACTTC. Translation: CAGQGARETQYF.

This clonotype was recorded a few times. The chain employs TRBV15 and TRBJ1-1; no firm D call. CDR3 length: 11 amino acids. Trimming removed 0 bases at V and 7 bases at J, with 3 bases between. Germline V gene lookup returns CDR1 LNHNV and CDR2 YYDKDF (reference sequence). CDR3 region: CATSRDYEAFF. The CDR3 nucleotides are TGTGCCACCAGCAGAGACTATGAAGCTTTCTTT.

This chain uses TRBV5-6 with TRBJ2-7, with D perhaps TRBD1 or TRBD2 (5 bases each). The germline V and J ends were trimmed by 0 bases and 7 bases, with 5 bases remaining between them. CDR1 and CDR2 (germline): SGHDT, YYEEEE. The CDR3 is made up of 11 amino acids. The CDR3 region has the DNA TGTGCCAGCAGCTTGGGGGGGGAGCAGTACGTC. Its protein product is CASSLGGEQYV.

This clonotype occurred a few times. One end of the junction is discordant with germline, which a read error may explain. The J gene is TRBJ2-3, the V gene TRBV10-3, with a weak D call TRBD1 (6 bases). The CDR3 sequence is 15 residues long. Germline V gives CDR1 ENHRY, CDR2 SYGVKD. The chain's CDR3 is CATSGVTGTTDTQYF. In nucleotides, the CDR3 is TGTGCCACCAGTGGGGTGACAGGAACCACAGATACGCAGTATTTT.